The clone carrying this T cell receptor beta chain was counted only a few times. Its antigen is unidentified. The sample originates from a study of shared clonotypes between healthy human individuals. Study-level results: Only a few donors were included, so the genetic and exposure-history diversity represented was limited. When compared with the clonotypes that were shared by all four sorted-subset donors, the non-shared clonotypes turned out to have lower generation probabilities.

The authors split each subset's genomic DNA evenly across several immunoSEQ plates. Repertoires were generated with immunoSEQ multiplex PCR, while TCRdb's copy carries only in-frame clones and drops some. The sample yields roughly 330,000 clones, approximately 74% seen once. The authors divided CD4+ cells into CD45RA+ naive and CD45RA-negative memory subsets. The CDR3 totals 17 residues. J was trimmed by 2 bases and V by 0 bases; bases with no gene match: 5. Germline assignment: CDR1 SGHNT and CDR2 YYREEE (reference sequence). This TCR derives from a man aged 25-45 years in good health. The V call is TRBV5-4, the J call TRBJ2-4; the match to TRBD1 covers 10 bases. Sequences were obtained from memory CD4+ T cells sorted from blood. Subset: CD45RA-negative fraction. This CDR3 is CASSLVGTGVSKNIQYF. CDR3 bases: TGTGCCAGCAGCTTGGTCGGGACAGGGGTTTCCAAAAACATTCAGTACTTC.